This TCR beta chain was sequenced in a study of cytomegalovirus exposure and HLA in healthy donors. Looked up from germline, CDR1 is SGHNT and CDR2 is YYREEE (reference sequence). The V end lost 5 bases, the J end lost 5 bases, and 16 bases lay between the germline ends. The CDR3 runs to 15 residues. PCR involved 60 Vbeta and 13 Jbeta primers. The assay was immunoSEQ multiplex PCR, and TCRdb's table has in-frame clones only and misses some. The table records about 150,000 clones, around two thirds of them present only once. The TCR was taken from a man aged 18 to 30 in good health and CMV-seropositive. The genes are TRBV5-4 and TRBJ1-4, with D possibly being TRBD1 (5 bases). The sample comprised PBMCs. In DNA, the CDR3 is TGTGCCAGCAGTATCAAGGGGAGGGCAAATGAAAAACTGTTTTTT. Translating it yields CASSIKGRANEKLFF.